This T cell receptor (beta chain) was recorded in a study of blood T cell repertoires in COVID-19. Profiling relied on immunoSEQ multiplex PCR, and the TCRdb table lists in-frame clones only, not all of them. The sample consists of some 300,000 clones, around 87% of them appearing once. V dropped 0 bases and J dropped 3; count of bases not matched to a gene: 10. The CDR3 is 17 residues long. Germline-derived CDR1 and CDR2 are SQVTM and ANQGSEA. Sequencing input: peripheral blood. This TCR was recovered from a man between 65 and 85 years old with acute or convalescent COVID-19. The chain joins TRBV29-1 to TRBJ1-2; 10 bases agree with TRBD1. CDR3 DNA sequence: TGCAGCGTTGAAGATTCATCCTCGGGACAGGGGTACTATGGCTACACCTTC. Protein: CSVEDSSSGQGYYGYTF.